This is a list of T cell receptor beta chains from one sample in a study of T cells in Graves' hyperthyroidism and ophthalmopathy. Via MiXCR, TCRdb re-called the multiplex PCR reads, giving one row per CDR3 protein. There are more than 350,000 distinct CDR3 sequences in the sample; about 15% occur only once, and 15% to 20% lies in the top ten. Material: blood. The receptor source for this set is a woman aged 55-75 years with Graves' ophthalmopathy. The CDR3 runs from the conserved cysteine through the conserved F or W. A D gene is named only where the DNA matches it firmly. Only part of the rows carry a size: once, few, many, or a class if the clone is expanded.

d_gene	j_gene	v_gene	abundance	CDR3nt	CDR3aa
.	TRBJ2-2	TRBV6-1	few	TGTGCCAGCAGTAGGAGGAATTCAGTAAACACCGGGGAGCTGTTTTTT	CASSRRNSVNTGELFF
TRBD1	TRBJ2-5	TRBV5-1	.	TGCGCCAGCAGCCCGCAACCCCACTACAGGGGGCAACAAGAGACCCAGTACTTC	CASSPQPHYRGQQETQYF
TRBD2	TRBJ2-3	TRBV7-8	.	TGTGCCAGCAGCTTAGGAGGCGGGAGAATGGGCACAGATACGCAGTATTTT	CASSLGGGRMGTDTQYF
TRBD2	TRBJ2-7	TRBV2	many	TGTGCCAGCAGTGAAGCGCTAGCGGGAGGGAGCTACGAGCAGTACTTC	CASSEALAGGSYEQYF
.	TRBJ2-1	TRBV5-1	many	TGCGCCAGCAGCTTGGACGTACCGTACAATGAGCAGTTCTTC	CASSLDVPYNEQFF
TRBD2	TRBJ2-4	TRBV2	many	TGTGCCAGCCAGCGGGAGGTTAACATTCAGTACTTC	CASQREVNIQYF
.	TRBJ2-7	TRBV2	many	TGTGCCAGCACGACAGATGCCTACGAGCAGTACTTC	CASTTDAYEQYF
.	TRBJ1-1	TRBV2	few	TGTGCCAGCAGTCGTGGGACCTCGGCTGAAGCTTTCTTT	CASSRGTSAEAFF
TRBD1	TRBJ1-6	TRBV6-1	few	TGTGCCGGCTCCAGGGGGCAATCGGATTCACCCCTCCACTTT	CAGSRGQSDSPLHF
TRBD1	TRBJ1-1	TRBV2	many	TGTGCCAGCAGTCCTACAGGGGGTGAAACTGAAGCTTTCTTT	CASSPTGGETEAFF
TRBD1	TRBJ2-7	TRBV28	many	TGTGCCAGCAGGCAACCGGGACAGCCCAGGCAGTACTTC	CASRQPGQPRQYF
TRBD2	TRBJ2-7	TRBV4-2	.	TGTGCCAGCAGCCACGCCGGGAGGGGATACGAGCAGTACTTC	CASSHAGRGYEQYF
TRBD2	TRBJ2-5	TRBV9	.	TGTGCCAGCAGCGTAGCTCGTTTAGCGGGAGCAGAGACCCAGTACTTC	CASSVARLAGAETQYF
TRBD1	TRBJ1-5	TRBV20-1	.	TGCAGTGCCACAGGGGGCGCGCTGGGGAGTCAGCCCCAGCATTTT	CSATGGALGSQPQHF
.	TRBJ2-5	TRBV20-1	few	TGCAGTGCTAGAGATCGGTGGGGGCGCCAAGAGACCCAGTACTTC	CSARDRWGRQETQYF
.	TRBJ2-7	TRBV2	many	TGTGCCAGCAGTGAGGACACGTACTACGAGCAGTACTTC	CASSEDTYYEQYF
.	TRBJ2-5	TRBV24-1	.	TGTGCCACCAGTGATTTGGATCGACAGAAAGAGACCCAGTACTTC	CATSDLDRQKETQYF
TRBD2	TRBJ2-5	TRBV7-8	many	TGTGCCAGCAGCTTAGGGACTAGCGGGGAGACCCAGTACTTC	CASSLGTSGETQYF
TRBD2	TRBJ2-1	TRBV7-3	many	TGTGCCAGCAGCCTCGGGACTAGCGGGAGCGCCAAGTTCTTC	CASSLGTSGSAKFF
TRBD1	TRBJ2-7	TRBV6-1	many	TGTGCCAGCAGTGAGAGGCAGGGGGCTCCCCACGAGCAGTACTTC	CASSERQGAPHEQYF
TRBD1	TRBJ2-5	TRBV3-1	.	TGTGCCAGCAGGGGACAGGGCCACCAAGAGACCCAGTACTTC	CASRGQGHQETQYF
.	TRBJ2-7	TRBV27	.	TGTGCCACAGGAAGAAATAGGGACCCAGCCTACGAGCAGTACTTC	CATGRNRDPAYEQYF
.	TRBJ2-5	TRBV15	few	TGTGCCACCGGGAGAGAGGAGACCCAGTACTTC	CATGREETQYF
.	TRBJ1-1	TRBV12-3/TRBV12-4	many	TGTGCCAGCATGCTCGGGGAGAACACTGAAGCTTTCTTT	CASMLGENTEAFF
TRBD1	TRBJ1-2	TRBV20-1	many	TGCAGTGCTAGAGATCAGGGACAGGCCTATGGCTACACCTTC	CSARDQGQAYGYTF
.	TRBJ1-5	TRBV20-1	many	TGCAGTGCTAGAAACTGGCCACAGAGAGGCAATCAGCCCCAGCATTTT	CSARNWPQRGNQPQHF
.	TRBJ2-7	TRBV4-1	once	TGCGCCAGCAGCCAAGGCTATACGAAGTGGGAGGTCCCCGTGGGCGAGCAGTACTTC	CASSQGYTKWEVPVGEQYF
.	TRBJ1-2	TRBV12-5	many	TGTGCTAGTGGACGGGCGGAGCTTTATGGCTACACCTTC	CASGRAELYGYTF
.	TRBJ1-5	TRBV18	many	TGTGCCAGCTCACCACAGGGAAATAGCAATCAGCCCCAGCATTTT	CASSPQGNSNQPQHF
.	TRBJ2-7	TRBV29-1	few	TGCAGCGGCCGGGACCCCACGTCCGAGCAGTACTTC	CSGRDPTSEQYF
.	TRBJ2-2	TRBV27	many	TGTGCCAGCAGTTTGTACGAGAACACCGGGGAGCTGTTTTTT	CASSLYENTGELFF
.	TRBJ2-2	TRBV11-2	many	TGTGCCAGCAGCTCCAGGGGGGTAGACACCGGGGAGCTGTTTTTT	CASSSRGVDTGELFF
.	TRBJ1-2	TRBV11-3	.	TGTGCCAGCAGCCATACAAGAAGCTTTACCGGGATCTATGGCTACACCTTC	CASSHTRSFTGIYGYTF
.	TRBJ1-4	TRBV7-9	many	TGTGCCAGCAGCCAACGGACAGACTTTAATGAAAAACTGTTTTTT	CASSQRTDFNEKLFF
.	TRBJ2-2	TRBV2	many	TGTGCCAGCAGTGAAATGGTCGGACTCACCGGGGAGCTGTTTTTT	CASSEMVGLTGELFF
TRBD1	TRBJ2-7	TRBV29-1	.	TGCAGCGCCACGGGACAGTTAACCTACGAGCAGTACTTC	CSATGQLTYEQYF
.	TRBJ2-5	TRBV11-2	many	TGTGCCAGCAGCTTACTCGGTGGGCGCGGAGAGACCCAGTACTTC	CASSLLGGRGETQYF
.	TRBJ2-3	TRBV6-5	.	TGTGCCAGCAGTTATAATCGGATCACAGATACGCAGTATTTT	CASSYNRITDTQYF
.	TRBJ2-3	TRBV5-1	many	TGCGCCAGCAGCTTGGGTCAGGGAGGATGGGATACGCAGTATTTT	CASSLGQGGWDTQYF
TRBD2	TRBJ2-7	TRBV6-1	.	TGTGCCAGCAGGGGACGGGGGGGGACCTGGGAGCAGTACTTC	CASRGRGGTWEQYF
.	TRBJ2-5	TRBV7-8	many	TGTGCCAGCAGCTTAGGCCCGGCAGCCCAAGAGACCCAGTACTTC	CASSLGPAAQETQYF
.	TRBJ2-2	TRBV4-1	.	TGCGCCAGCAGCCAAGAGGGTTCGACCGGGGAGCTGTTTTTT	CASSQEGSTGELFF
TRBD2	TRBJ2-5	TRBV4-1	.	TGCGCCAGCAGCCAAGGACCAACTAGCGGGAAGACCCAGTACTTC	CASSQGPTSGKTQYF
TRBD2	TRBJ2-7	TRBV11-2	.	TGTGCCAGCAGCAGCGGGAGGGCCATCGACGAGCAGTACTTC	CASSSGRAIDEQYF
.	TRBJ2-1	TRBV28	many	TGTGCCAGCAGGAGGGGAGGACTCTTCTACAATGAGCAGTTCTTC	CASRRGGLFYNEQFF
.	TRBJ2-7	TRBV19	few	TGTGCCAGTAGAAGGGGTCCCAACTCCTACGAGCAGTACTTC	CASRRGPNSYEQYF
.	TRBJ2-7	TRBV6-5	many	TGTGCCAGCAGTTACCGCCCGGGCACCTACGAGCAGTACTTC	CASSYRPGTYEQYF
TRBD1	TRBJ2-5	TRBV6-1	few	TGTGCCAGCACCCAGGACAGGGGGCGCGAAGAGACCCAGTACTTC	CASTQDRGREETQYF
.	TRBJ2-5	TRBV3-1	many	TGTGCCAGCAGCCTGCCACTGATATCGGAGACCCAGTACTTC	CASSLPLISETQYF
.	TRBJ2-1	TRBV6-1	.	TGTGCCAGCAGGGCGACAGTAGATGAGCAGTTCTTC	CASRATVDEQFF
.	TRBJ1-2	TRBV28	few	TGTGCCAGCAGTGCCGGGATGTATGGCTACACCTTC	CASSAGMYGYTF
TRBD1	TRBJ2-3	TRBV5-1	many	TGCGCCAGCAGCTTGAGTGGGACAGGGGAAGATACGCAGTATTTT	CASSLSGTGEDTQYF
TRBD1	TRBJ1-1	TRBV10-3	many	TGTGCCATCAGCCGGGGACAGACGAACACTGAAGCTTTCTTT	CAISRGQTNTEAFF
.	TRBJ1-2	TRBV3-1	.	TGTGCCAGCAGCCAGGGAAGGGGATCTGGTGGCTACACCTTC	CASSQGRGSGGYTF
.	TRBJ2-3	TRBV7-9	many	TGTGCCAGCAGCCTCACAGGGACTAGCACAGATACGCAGTATTTT	CASSLTGTSTDTQYF
.	TRBJ2-1	TRBV7-3	few	TGTGCCAGCAGCTTAAGTGGGACGGCGGGGAATGAGCAGTTCTTC	CASSLSGTAGNEQFF
.	TRBJ1-1	TRBV28	many	TGTGCCAGCAGTAGAGGAGGCCCGAACACTGAAGCTTTCTTT	CASSRGGPNTEAFF